This TCR beta chain originates from a study of CD8+ T cells in alopecia areata. Whole-study context: Treated patients swallowed 5 to 10 mg of oral tofacitinib twice daily.

cDNA prepared by RNA extraction and subsequent reverse transcription served as the template for sequencing. Clones were read by immunoSEQ multiplex PCR, and TCRdb kept only the in-frame ones, dropping some. This table holds 150,000 to 250,000 clones, 58% found once. Details on this clone: The antigen is unknown.

Study-level findings and limits: Scalp specimens additionally yield sequences from normal skin's resident alphabeta T cells.

As for treatment: oral pan-JAK inhibitor, 5-10 mg twice daily. V shed 5 bases and J 2 bases; nucleotides not matched to a gene: 2. This CDR3 is built from 14 residues. The germline CDR1 and CDR2 sequences are SGHVT and SQSDAQ. The TCR was taken from a human donor with alopecia areata. This chain uses TRBV7-4 with TRBJ2-7, with TRBD2 identical over 11 bases. Material: CD4+ T cells sorted from blood, obtained at week 24, from a patient treated with tofacitinib. The CDR3 reads CASSLLAGAYEQYF. In DNA, the CDR3 is TGTGCCAGCAGCCTACTAGCGGGAGCCTACGAGCAGTACTTC.